What follows are 10 T cell receptor beta chains derived from one specimen sequenced in a study of blood T cell repertoires in COVID-19. Repertoires were generated with immunoSEQ multiplex PCR, while TCRdb's copy carries only in-frame clones and drops some. The table records 95,000 or so clones, approximately 87% of them present only once. The sequenced sample consisted of peripheral blood. Receptor source: a human donor in a cohort sampled during active COVID-19.

This clone appeared a few times. The chain combines TRBV19 with TRBJ2-7, with D maybe TRBD2 (7 bases). Germline-derived CDR1 and CDR2 are LNHDA and SQIVND (reference sequence). The CDR3 contains 11 residues. V was shortened by 6 bases and J by 8 bases, with 11 bases between the two germline ends. The CDR3 DNA reads TGTGCCAGTAGAGAGGGGGGGAAGCAGTACTTC. Protein sequence: CASREGGKQYF.

This chain uses TRBV19 with TRBJ1-2; TRBD1 aligns across 8 bases. J lost 2 bases, V lost 7 bases, and 9 bases had no gene match. The CDR3 loop spans 15 amino acids. Germline loops: CDR1 LNHDA, CDR2 SQIVND (reference sequence). The CDR3 loop reads CASIEAGGANYGYTF. The CDR3 DNA is TGTGCCAGTATTGAGGCAGGGGGCGCGAACTATGGCTACACCTTC.

The rearrangement uses TRBV6-5 and TRBJ1-5; perhaps TRBD1 as D (6 bases). There are 13 residues in the CDR3. Trimming cost V 6 bases and J 6 bases, with 12 bases left between them. Germline CDR1 reads MNHEY; CDR2 reads SVGAGI. Here the CDR3 reads CASRLTGRQPQHF. CDR3 sequence (DNA): TGTGCCAGCAGGCTGACAGGACGTCAGCCCCAGCATTTT.

The rearrangement uses TRBV12-3 or TRBV12-4 and TRBJ2-7; D is possibly TRBD1 (6 bases). The CDR3 has 13 amino acids. Trimming pared 5 bases from V and 6 bases from J, leaving 14 bases between. CDR3 region: CASSIQGLVEQYF. The CDR3 nucleotides read TGTGCCAGCAGTATACAGGGCCTGGTCGAGCAGTACTTC.

The V gene is TRBV9, the J gene TRBJ2-3; TRBD1 aligns across 8 bases. In germline, CDR1 is SGDLS, CDR2 YYNGEE. V lost 5 bases to trimming and J lost 4 bases; unmatched junction nucleotides: 3. The CDR3 runs 13 residues. CDR3 residues: CASRGQVADTQYF. CDR3 in DNA: TGTGCCAGCAGGGGACAGGTGGCAGATACGCAGTATTTT.

The chain links TRBV10-2 to TRBJ2-7; no clear D. Trimming left V 4 bases short and J 4 bases short, with 14 bases between. From germline, CDR1 is WSHSY and CDR2 SAAADI. This CDR3 spans 14 amino acids. For the CDR3, the DNA is TGCGCCAGCAGTGTGGGCCCCCAGGAATACGAGCAGTACTTC. This codes for CASSVGPQEYEQYF.

The rearrangement uses TRBV6-5 and TRBJ1-6; a weak D match, TRBD1 (5 bases). This CDR3 has 14 amino acids. CDR1 and CDR2 from the germline V gene are MNHEY and SVGAGI. V lost 6 bases and J lost 6, with 12 bases in between. In DNA, the CDR3 is TGTGCCAGCAGCCGCGGGGGGGTTAATTCACCCCTCCACTTT. This translates into CASSRGGVNSPLHF.

The V and J genes are TRBV6-5 and TRBJ2-2; TRBD1 matches 8 bases. CDR3 length: 15 amino acids. J lost 1 base, V lost 7 bases, and 5 bases had no gene match. Germline CDR1 reads MNHEY; CDR2 reads SVGAGI. CDR3 DNA: TGTGCCAGCATAAAGACAGGGGTGAACACCGGGGAGCTGTTTTTT. Translation: CASIKTGVNTGELFF.

This chain uses TRBV7-6 with TRBJ1-2, with 10 positions matching TRBD1. The CDR3 consists of 14 residues. V lost 5 bases to trimming and J lost 4 bases; unmatched junction nucleotides: 4. Per the germline V gene, CDR1 is SGHVS and CDR2 is FNYEAQ. The CDR3, as DNA: TGTGCCAGCAGCCCCGGGACAGGGGCCTATGGCTACACCTTC. This sequence encodes CASSPGTGAYGYTF.

The rearrangement uses TRBV29-1 and TRBJ2-1; TRBD1 aligns across 9 bases. In germline, CDR1 is SQVTM, CDR2 ANQGSEA. This CDR3 comprises 17 residues. V trimming: 8 bases; J trimming: 0 bases; junction bases outside the gene matches: 14. CDR3 loop: CSSPPGQGFLSYNEQFF. Here the CDR3 DNA reads TGCAGCTCCCCCCCGGGACAGGGTTTTCTCTCCTACAATGAGCAGTTCTTC.